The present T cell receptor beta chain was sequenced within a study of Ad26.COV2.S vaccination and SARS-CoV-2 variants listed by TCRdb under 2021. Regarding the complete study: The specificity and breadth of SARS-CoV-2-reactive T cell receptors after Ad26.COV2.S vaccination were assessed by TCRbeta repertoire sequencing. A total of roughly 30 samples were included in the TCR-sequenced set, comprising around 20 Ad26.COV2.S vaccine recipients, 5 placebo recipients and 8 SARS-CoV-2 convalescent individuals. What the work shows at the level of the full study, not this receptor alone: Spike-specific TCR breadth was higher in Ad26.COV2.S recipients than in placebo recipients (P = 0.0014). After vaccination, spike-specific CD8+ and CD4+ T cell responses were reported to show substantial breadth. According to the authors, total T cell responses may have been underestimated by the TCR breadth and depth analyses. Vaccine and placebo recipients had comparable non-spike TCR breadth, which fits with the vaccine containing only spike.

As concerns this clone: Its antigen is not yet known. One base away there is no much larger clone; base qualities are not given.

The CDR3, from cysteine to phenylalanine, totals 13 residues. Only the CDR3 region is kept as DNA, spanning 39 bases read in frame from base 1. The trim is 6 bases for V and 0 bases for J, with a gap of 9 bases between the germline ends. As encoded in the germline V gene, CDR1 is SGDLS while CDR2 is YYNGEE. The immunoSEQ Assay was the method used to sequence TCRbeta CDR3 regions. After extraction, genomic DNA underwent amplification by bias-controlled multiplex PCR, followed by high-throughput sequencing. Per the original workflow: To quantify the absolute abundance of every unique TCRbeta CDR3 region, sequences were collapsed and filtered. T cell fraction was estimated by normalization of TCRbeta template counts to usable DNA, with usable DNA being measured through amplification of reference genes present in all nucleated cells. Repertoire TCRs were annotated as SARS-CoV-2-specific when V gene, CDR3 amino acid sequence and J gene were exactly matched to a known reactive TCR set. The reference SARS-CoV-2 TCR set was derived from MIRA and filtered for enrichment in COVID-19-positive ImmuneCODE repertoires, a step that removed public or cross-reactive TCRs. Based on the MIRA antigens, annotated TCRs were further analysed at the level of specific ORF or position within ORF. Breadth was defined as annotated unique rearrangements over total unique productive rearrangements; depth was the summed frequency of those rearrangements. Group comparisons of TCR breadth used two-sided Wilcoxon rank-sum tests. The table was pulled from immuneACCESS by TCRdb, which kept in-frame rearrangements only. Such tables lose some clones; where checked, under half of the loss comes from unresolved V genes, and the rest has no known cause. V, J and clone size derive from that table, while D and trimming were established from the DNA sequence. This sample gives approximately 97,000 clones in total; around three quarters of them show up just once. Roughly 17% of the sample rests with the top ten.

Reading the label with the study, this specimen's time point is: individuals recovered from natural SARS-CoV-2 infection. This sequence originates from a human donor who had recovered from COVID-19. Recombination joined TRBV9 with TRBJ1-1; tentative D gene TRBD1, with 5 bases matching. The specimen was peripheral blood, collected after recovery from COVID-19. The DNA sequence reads TGTGCCAGCAAAGGGGCTATGAACACTGAAGCTTTCTTT. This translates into CASKGAMNTEAFF.